This TCR beta chain was sequenced for a study of naive and memory T cell subsets. V was trimmed by 2 bases and J by 1 base, leaving 8 bases between them. The CDR3 contains 15 residues. CDR1 SGHDN and CDR2 FVKESK come from the germline V gene. This clonotype has ten or more counts. An equimolar mix of two oligonucleotides served as the beta constant-region primer for TRBC1 and TRBC2. TCRdb analysed the UMI-ligation and nested PCR reads with MiXCR anew, one entry per CDR3 protein. The sample lists 140,000 to 150,000 distinct CDR3 sequences; about a sixth were seen once. This clonotype originated in a human donor in good health. This chain uses TRBV14 with TRBJ2-2; D is unclear. The sequenced sample was naive CD4+ T cells from blood. CDR3 amino acids: CASSQRAENTGELFF. In DNA, the CDR3 is TGTGCCAGCAGCCAAAGGGCCGAGAACACCGGGGAGCTGTTTTTT.